The 14 T cell receptor beta chains listed next were all sequenced from one sample in a study of T cells in Graves' hyperthyroidism and ophthalmopathy. Amplified TCR beta CDR3 regions derived from RNA transcripts. Initially, a first-round RT-PCR of the TCR CDR3 employed the HTBI primer set. A single record per CDR3 protein comes from TCRdb applying MiXCR to the multiplex PCR reads. The data show around 580,000 distinct CDR3 sequences, over 15% seen once. The sample consisted of blood. These receptors were taken from a woman aged 18-29 years with Graves' hyperthyroidism.

This sequence joins TRBV7-9 and TRBJ2-3, with 8 bases lining up with TRBD2. The germline V gene encodes CDR1 SEHNR and CDR2 FQNEAQ (reference sequence). The V segment lost 5 bases and the J segment 0 bases; nucleotides outside the gene matches: 4. This CDR3 is 15 amino acids long. The CDR3 loop reads CASSHASGSTDTQYF. CDR3 DNA sequence: TGTGCCAGCAGCCACGCTAGCGGGAGCACAGATACGCAGTATTTT.

At least ten counts were recorded for this clonotype. The V and J genes are TRBV3-1 and TRBJ1-1; no clear D gene. The CDR3 is 16 amino acids. The germline CDR1 and CDR2 sequences are LGHDT and YNNKEL (reference sequence). Trimming cost V 0 bases and J 1 base, with 12 bases left between them. The CDR3 DNA is TGTGCCAGCAGCCAAGAAGGTTCCACAGCGAACACTGAAGCTTTCTTT. Translation: CASSQEGSTANTEAFF.

This clonotype was counted a few times. This sequence joins TRBV5-6 and TRBJ2-5, with TRBD1 matching over 8 bases. Trimming at V came to 4 bases and at J to 4 bases, leaving 9 bases not matched to a gene. The germline CDR1 and CDR2 sequences are SGHDT and YYEEEE. This CDR3 is built from 15 residues. The chain's CDR3 is CASSADRVGRETQYF. CDR3 nucleotide sequence: TGTGCCAGCAGCGCGGACAGGGTTGGTCGAGAGACCCAGTACTTC. The full variable domain, in which reference TRBV5-6 and TRBJ2-5 provide the parts outside the CDR3, is DAGVTQSPTHLIKTRGQQVTLRCSPKSGHDTVSWYQQALGQGPQFIFQYYEEEERQRGNFPDRFSGHQFPNYSSELNVNALLLGDSALYLCASSADRVGRETQYFGPGTRLLVL.

The sample holds many counts of this clonotype. This chain connects TRBV12-3 or TRBV12-4 to TRBJ2-1; TRBD1 agrees at 11 bases. J lost 4 bases, V lost 6 bases, and 20 bases had no gene match. The CDR3 runs 20 residues. CDR3 coding DNA: TGTGCCAGCAGCGTAAGATGGACAGGGGGCGTGTTAGCGAAGTACAATGAGCAGTTCTTC. This sequence encodes CASSVRWTGGVLAKYNEQFF.

This clonotype was counted many times. The rearrangement links TRBV2 to TRBJ1-6; D is perhaps TRBD1 (5 bases). In germline, CDR1 is SNHLY, CDR2 FYNNEI. CDR3 length equals 14 residues. Trimming removed 7 bases at V and 4 bases at J, with 11 bases between. CDR3 region: CASTVEGYNSPLHF. The CDR3 nucleotides read TGTGCCAGCACCGTGGAGGGGTATAATTCACCCCTCCACTTT.

V is TRBV19 and J is TRBJ2-3; D is undetermined. V gave up 5 bases and J gave up 6 bases, with 6 bases separating them. CDR3 size: 11 residues. Germline V gene data show CDR1 as LNHDA and CDR2 as SQIVND (reference sequence). Written as DNA, the CDR3 is TGTGCCAGTAGTTTGTGGGATACGCAGTATTTT. It translates to CASSLWDTQYF.

This clonotype was picked up many times. The chain uses TRBV20-1 and TRBJ2-7, with 11 nucleotides matching TRBD2. The germline CDR1 and CDR2 sequences are DFQATT and SNEGSKA (reference sequence). The CDR3 runs to 15 residues. J lost 3 bases, V lost 2 bases, and 6 bases had no gene match. CDR3 nucleotides: TGCAGTGCTAGAAATAGCGGGAGGGCCAACTACGAGCAGTACTTC. Residues: CSARNSGRANYEQYF.

V is TRBV24-1 and J is TRBJ1-2; 9 nucleotides align to TRBD1. This CDR3 is 15 amino acids long. V dropped 5 bases and J dropped 3; count of bases not matched to a gene: 6. The V gene's germline CDR1 is KGHDR and CDR2 SFDVKD. The CDR3 DNA reads as TGTGCCACCAGTGCCTGGACAGGGGATGACTATGGCTACACCTTC. Residues: CATSAWTGDDYGYTF.

This clonotype was found many times. This rearrangement joins TRBV20-1 to TRBJ2-7, with 7 bases matching TRBD1. CDR3 length: 13 residues. The V and J ends lost 6 bases and 4 bases, in that order; junction bases with no gene match: 9. CDR1 and CDR2 from the germline V gene are DFQATT and SNEGSKA (reference sequence). The CDR3 DNA sequence: TGCAGTGCCACGGACAGGAACCAATACGAGCAGTACTTC. Translation gives CSATDRNQYEQYF.

The J gene is TRBJ1-1, the V gene TRBV6-4; D gene unclear. Germline CDR1 reads MRHNA; CDR2 reads SNTAGT. The CDR3 sequence is 14 residues long. Between the trimmed V and J ends, which lost 3 bases and 5 bases, there was a span of 13 bases. CDR3 sequence (DNA): TGTGCCAGCAGTGAGGGCACACCGGCGACTGAAGCTTTCTTT. It encodes CASSEGTPATEAFF.

The rearrangement links TRBV6-1 to TRBJ1-5; D is unclear. The DNA end favors TRBJ2-3, so the J call may be wrong. Germline loops: CDR1 MNHNS, CDR2 SASEGT. This CDR3 contains 14 residues. The CDR3 DNA reads as TGTGCCAGCTCCTGGGTGGAGAGTAATCAGCCCCAGTATTTT. It yields the protein CASSWVESNQPQYF.

The chain combines TRBV15 with TRBJ2-3; 11 bases agree with TRBD2. The germline V gene encodes CDR1 LNHNV and CDR2 YYDKDF (reference sequence). The length of the CDR3 is 16 residues. V shed 3 bases and J 4 bases; nucleotides not matched to a gene: 6. The CDR3 region is CATSSYSGGAPDTQYF. CDR3 DNA sequence: TGTGCCACCAGCAGTTATAGCGGGGGGGCCCCAGATACGCAGTATTTT.

In this sample, this clonotype turned up a few times. This chain joins TRBV6-5 and TRBJ2-1, with 8 bases fitting TRBD1. CDR1 and CDR2 from the germline V gene are MNHEY and SVGAGI. V lost 0 bases and J lost 4; bases outside the gene matches: 2. CDR3 length: 15 amino acids. CDR3 in DNA: TGTGCCAGCAGTTACTCCACAGGGGGATACAATGAGCAGTTCTTC. Translation gives CASSYSTGGYNEQFF.

The V call is TRBV19, the J call TRBJ2-7, with 8 bases lining up with TRBD1. CDR1 is LNHDA, CDR2 SQIVND, per germline (reference sequence). The junction had 5 bases not matched to a gene; V was cut back by 4 bases and J by 0 bases. The CDR3 is made up of 15 amino acids. DNA of the CDR3: TGTGCCAGTAGTACAACCGGGACAGGCTCCTACGAGCAGTACTTC. Encoded protein: CASSTTGTGSYEQYF.